This T cell receptor beta chain originates from a study of T-cell memory formation after mild COVID-19. Study-level background: TCR clusters were mostly confined to one donor each.

Overall study results and limits: Contracting CD4+ clones lay largely in CM and EM, with CD8+ ones residing in EMRA. Balance between CD4 and CD8 was seen in clones contracting day 15 to 85, and a CD4+ lean was seen in later expanders.

Only a few counts were recorded for this clonotype. Antigen unknown. It was 5'RACE with constant-segment primers that produced the TCR alpha and TCR beta cDNA libraries, which carried sample barcodes and UMIs. TCRdb passed the 5' RACE reads through MiXCR, listing each CDR3 protein once. This table holds about 350,000 distinct CDR3 sequences, around 13% found once. Trimming took 5 bases from V and 3 from J, leaving 13 bases between them. CDR3 length equals 15 residues. Germline CDR1 and CDR2: MDHEN and SYDVKM. The rearrangement joins TRBV28 to TRBJ2-2; D possibly corresponds to TRBD2 (5 bases). The sequenced sample consisted of PBMCs or a T cell subset sorted from them (not recorded which). This receptor was obtained from a man aged 18 to 35 who had mild COVID-19 (a few samples of this study predate the infection). Cell type and time point are not known. CDR3 in amino acids: CASSPKQEDTGELFF. The DNA for the CDR3 is TGTGCCAGCAGTCCGAAGCAGGAGGACACCGGGGAGCTGTTTTTT.